This T cell receptor beta chain was sequenced during a study of blood T cells in healthy people across ages. Study observations and caveats: Naive CD4+ cell counts and diversity both ran higher in long-lived than in aged donors.

The authors ran a second PCR of 7 to 11 cycles using a sample-barcoded 5' primer and a J-beta primer mix. TCRdb re-analysed the 5' RACE reads in MiXCR, keeping a single row per CDR3 protein. This repertoire shows hundreds of thousands of distinct CDR3 sequences, around 50% found once; its top ten account for around 23%. With respect to this clonotype: Its antigen is not identified.

The CDR3 length is 14 residues. V was shortened by 5 bases and J by 13 bases, with 21 bases between the two germline ends. Sample donors were healthy Caucasian individuals that came from Russia, aged 6 to 90. The sequence came from a man older than 75 in good health. The sample taken for sequencing was blood. J is TRBJ2-4 and V is TRBV12-3 or TRBV12-4; D could derive from TRBD1 or TRBD2 (5 bases each). CDR3 DNA: TGTGCCAGCAGTCCAACGGGACCCCAGACGAAACAGTACTTC. Translation: CASSPTGPQTKQYF.